A single sample gave rise to the 30 T cell receptor beta chains below, sequenced in a study of identical twins. TCRdb re-analysed the 5' RACE reads in MiXCR, keeping a single row per CDR3 protein. The sample has roughly 770,000 distinct CDR3 sequences, around a sixth seen once; the top ten hold under 15%. Another study also made use of these data, one on T cells expressing NK-cell markers.

Sequences were obtained from PBMCs. These receptors came from a woman between 18 and 29 years old in good health.

The V and J genes are TRBV6-2 or TRBV6-3 and TRBJ2-3; D uncertain. V lost 7 bases and J 11 bases, leaving 16 bases between the germline ends. Germline CDR1 MNHEY, CDR2 SVGEGT. The CDR3 spans 12 residues. The chain's CDR3 is CASTEETSRQYF. CDR3 nucleotides: TGTGCCAGCACCGAGGAGACTTCACGGCAGTATTTT.

V usage is TRBV7-9 and J usage is TRBJ2-1; D remains unclear. The CDR3 totals 12 residues. With 0 bases removed from V and 10 bases from J, the gap between germline ends came to 7 bases. CDR1 and CDR2 (germline): SEHNR, FQNEAQ (reference sequence). The DNA for the CDR3 is TGTGCCAGCAGCTTAGCTCGTGGGGAGCAGTTCTTC. It translates to CASSLARGEQFF.

This clonotype appeared many times. The genes are TRBV12-3 or TRBV12-4 and TRBJ1-6; no clear D. CDR3 size: 14 residues. Trimming stripped 1 base from V and 1 base from J, with 2 bases between. The CDR3 sequence: CASSLGSYNSPLHF. The CDR3 region has the DNA TGTGCCAGCAGTTTAGGGTCCTATAATTCACCCCTCCACTTT.

The J gene is TRBJ2-7, the V gene TRBV6-1, with D perhaps TRBD1 or TRBD2 (5 bases each). V shed 5 bases and J shed 4 bases, with 15 bases lying between them. The CDR3 sequence is 14 residues long. CDR1 is MNHNS and CDR2 is SASEGT in the germline V gene. The CDR3 DNA reads as TGTGCCAGCAGTATCGCCGGGACGATATACGAGCAGTACTTC. Translation gives CASSIAGTIYEQYF.

The chain recombines TRBV12-1 with TRBJ2-1; the table's TRBD2 call for D was not verified on the DNA. TRBV12-1 is given as a pseudogene. The CDR3 contains 18 residues. The CDR3 nucleotides are TGTGCCAGCAGCTTTGGGCTAGCGGGGGGGTACTCCTACAATGAGCAGTTCTTC. Translating it yields CASSFGLAGGYSYNEQFF.

This chain uses TRBV24-1 with TRBJ2-3, with TRBD1 matching 7 bases. The V and J ends lost 12 bases and 3 bases, in that order; junction bases with no gene match: 11. This CDR3 has 14 residues. Germline V lookup: CDR1 KGHDR, CDR2 SFDVKD. This CDR3 reads CAGRQGQRTDTQYF. CDR3 bases: TGTGCCGGGAGACAGGGTCAGAGAACAGATACGCAGTATTTT.

V and J are TRBV10-3 and TRBJ2-3; the D gene is possibly TRBD1 (5 bases). Germline V lookup: CDR1 ENHRY, CDR2 SYGVKD. The CDR3 is 14 amino acids. V dropped 11 bases and J dropped 5 bases, with 20 bases sitting between them. The CDR3 DNA sequence: TGTGCCGCAGGCCGGTCCCAGGGTGGAGATACGCAGTATTTT. Encoded protein: CAAGRSQGGDTQYF.

The chain joins TRBV12-3 or TRBV12-4 to TRBJ1-6; 8 bases fit TRBD1. V was clipped by 6 bases and J by 12 bases; unmatched bases: 7. This CDR3 comprises 13 residues. CDR3 DNA sequence: TGTGCCAGCAGGCCAGGACAGGGACGACCCCTCCACTTT. Protein product: CASRPGQGRPLHF.

This clonotype was recorded a few times. V usage is TRBV27 and J usage is TRBJ1-2; D ambiguous. The V gene lost 7 bases and the J gene lost 6 bases, with 12 bases spanning the gap. From germline, CDR1 is MNHEY and CDR2 SMNVEV (reference sequence). The CDR3 has 12 residues. The chain's CDR3 is CASNDWVHGYTF. CDR3 nucleotide sequence: TGTGCCAGCAACGACTGGGTTCATGGCTACACCTTC.

The count of this clonotype is one. V gene TRBV7-9 combines with J gene TRBJ2-5; D remains unclear. Germline V gives CDR1 SEHNR, CDR2 FQNEAQ (reference sequence). Trimming took 1 base from V and 3 from J, leaving 18 bases between them. This CDR3 is 17 amino acids long. The CDR3 sequence is CASSLGPVGSFKETQYF. In nucleotides, the CDR3 is TGTGCCAGCAGCTTAGGGCCGGTAGGATCGTTTAAAGAGACCCAGTACTTC.

The genes are TRBV6-1 and TRBJ1-3; 7 bases fit TRBD1. The germline CDR1 and CDR2 sequences are MNHNS and SASEGT. The CDR3 extends over 15 amino acids. The V segment lost 9 bases and the J segment 4 bases; nucleotides outside the gene matches: 12. The CDR3 region is CASTGVPFSGNTIYF. CDR3 sequence (DNA): TGTGCCAGTACAGGGGTCCCGTTCTCCGGAAACACCATATATTTT.

The table lists this clonotype with a few counts. The chain links TRBV12-3 or TRBV12-4 to TRBJ1-2; TRBD1 matches at 8 bases. The length of the CDR3 is 15 residues. V lost 3 bases and J lost 3; bases outside the gene matches: 6. The CDR3 coding sequence is TGTGCCAGCAGTTTCGAAGCAGGGGGCGACTATGGCTACACCTTC. Its protein product is CASSFEAGGDYGYTF.

This clonotype occurred a few times. The chain joins TRBV7-9 to TRBJ2-7, with 10 bases identical to TRBD2. V gave up 5 bases and J gave up 4 bases; unmatched junction bases: 8. Germline CDR1 reads SEHNR; CDR2 reads FQNEAQ (reference sequence). This CDR3 is 15 amino acids long. The CDR3 is CASSPAGTSVYEQYF. The DNA of the CDR3 is TGTGCCAGCAGCCCTGCGGGGACTAGCGTTTACGAGCAGTACTTC. Combining the CDR3 with reference TRBV7-9 and TRBJ2-7 gives the whole variable domain DTGVSQNPRHKITKRGQNVTFRCDPISEHNRLYWYRQTLGQGPEFLTYFQNEAQLEKSRLLSDRFSAERPKGSFSTLEIQRTEQGDSAMYLCASSPAGTSVYEQYFGPGTRLTVT.

At least ten counts were recorded for this clonotype. The chain carries TRBV20-1 and TRBJ2-1; D ambiguous. CDR3 length equals 14 residues. V was shortened by 6 bases and J by 2 bases, with 14 bases between the two germline ends. CDR1 and CDR2 from the germline V gene are DFQATT and SNEGSKA (reference sequence). The CDR3 reads CSAASGGTYNEQFF. In DNA form, the CDR3 reads TGCAGTGCCGCATCAGGCGGTACCTACAATGAGCAGTTCTTC.

The chain carries TRBV20-1 and TRBJ1-1; 7 positions agree with TRBD1. The J segment lost 10 bases and the V segment lost 5 bases, leaving 7 bases of the junction unmatched. CDR3 length: 11 amino acids. Germline V gene data show CDR1 as DFQATT and CDR2 as SNEGSKA (reference sequence). CDR3 DNA sequence: TGCAGTGCTCCCGGGACAGTAATAGCTTTCTTT. Its protein is CSAPGTVIAFF.

The chain couples TRBV7-2 to TRBJ2-5, with a weak D call TRBD2 (6 bases). Trimming took off 3 bases at V and 4 bases at J, with 15 bases between the two ends. This CDR3 region has 15 residues. Germline loops: CDR1 SGHTA, CDR2 FQGNSA. Here the CDR3 DNA reads TGTGCCAGCAGCTTGGGGGGAACCTTGGGAGAGACCCAGTACTTC. It is translated as CASSLGGTLGETQYF.

The V and J genes are TRBV7-9 and TRBJ1-4; TRBD1 agrees at 9 bases. The length of the CDR3 is 14 residues. J lost 5 bases, V lost 5 bases, and 3 bases had no gene match. Germline CDR1 is SEHNR and CDR2 is FQNEAQ (reference sequence). The CDR3 is CASSRGQGNEKLFF. In nucleotides, the CDR3 is TGTGCCAGCAGCCGAGGACAGGGGAATGAAAAACTGTTTTTT.

This clonotype showed up just a few times. The V call is TRBV20-1, the J call TRBJ1-5, with D unresolved. CDR1 is DFQATT, CDR2 SNEGSKA, per germline (reference sequence). CDR3 length equals 13 residues. V was pared by 5 bases and J by 2 bases, with 10 bases between. In nucleotides, the CDR3 is TGCAGTGCTTCCAAAGAGGGCAATCAGCCCCAGCATTTT. It codes for CSASKEGNQPQHF.

The V call is TRBV20-1, the J call TRBJ2-7; possibly TRBD2 for D (5 bases). V was trimmed by 5 bases and J by 2 bases, leaving 16 bases between them. The CDR3 runs 14 residues. The V gene's germline CDR1 is DFQATT and CDR2 SNEGSKA (reference sequence). The CDR3 is CSAPLGVRAYEQYF. CDR3 DNA sequence: TGCAGTGCTCCCCTCGGGGTCCGAGCCTACGAGCAGTACTTC.

The chain recombines TRBV5-1 with TRBJ1-5; 11 bases are shared with TRBD1. V shed 4 bases, J shed 5 bases, and the junction held 5 bases outside the gene matches. The CDR3 loop spans 15 amino acids. Germline CDR1 reads SGHRS; CDR2 reads YFSETQ. The chain's CDR3 is CASSRTGGIDQPQHF. In DNA, the CDR3 is TGCGCCAGCAGCAGGACAGGGGGCATCGATCAGCCCCAGCATTTT.

In this sample, this clonotype turned up a few times. V usage is TRBV7-2 and J usage is TRBJ1-2; unclear D gene. Trimming stripped 4 bases from V and 8 bases from J, with 11 bases between. Per the germline V gene, CDR1 is SGHTA and CDR2 is FQGNSA. CDR3 length: 12 amino acids. This CDR3 reads CASSYLMWGYTF. The DNA for the CDR3 is TGTGCCAGCAGCTACCTTATGTGGGGCTACACCTTC.

V usage is TRBV20-1 and J usage is TRBJ2-1; a possible D gene is TRBD2 (7 bases). V lost 6 bases, J lost 7 bases, and 19 bases lay in between. The CDR3 loop spans 14 amino acids. Per the germline V gene, CDR1 is DFQATT and CDR2 is SNEGSKA (reference sequence). CDR3 protein: CSAYDGRGGNEQFF. In nucleotides, the CDR3 is TGCAGTGCCTATGATGGTAGGGGGGGGAATGAGCAGTTCTTC.

This clonotype was observed at least ten times. V is TRBV5-1 and J is TRBJ2-1; either TRBD1 or TRBD2 may supply D (5 bases each). V shed 4 bases and J shed 0 bases, with 11 bases lying between them. CDR3 length: 15 amino acids. The germline V gene encodes CDR1 SGHRS and CDR2 YFSETQ. This CDR3 is CASSLGTYSYNEQFF. In nucleotides, the CDR3 is TGCGCCAGCAGCCTCGGGACGTACTCCTACAATGAGCAGTTCTTC.

This clonotype was recorded many times. The chain links TRBV7-6 to TRBJ2-3, with D unclear. Looked up from germline, CDR1 is SGHVS and CDR2 is FNYEAQ. V shed 0 bases and J shed 8 bases, with 12 bases lying between them. The CDR3 loop spans 14 amino acids. In DNA form, the CDR3 reads TGTGCCAGCAGCTTAGCTCCGCAAGAGACTACGCAGTATTTT. Its protein is CASSLAPQETTQYF. Supplemented by reference TRBV7-6 and TRBJ2-3, the full variable domain reads GAGVSQSPRYKVTKRGQDVALRCDPISGHVSLYWYRQALGQGPEFLTYFNYEAQQDKSGLPNDRFSAERPEGSISTLTIQRTEQRDSAMYRCASSLAPQETTQYFGPGTRLTVL.

This clonotype was seen at least ten times. This CDR3 is CASSPLAGVGTDTQYF. The DNA of the CDR3 is TGTGCCAGCAGTCCCTTAGCGGGAGTGGGGACAGATACGCAGTATTTT. The J gene is TRBJ2-3, the V gene TRBV27, with 9 bases lining up with TRBD2. Trimming took 5 bases from V and 3 from J; bases not matched to a gene: 9. The CDR3 spans 16 residues. The germline V gene has CDR1 MNHEY and CDR2 SMNVEV (reference sequence).

This chain joins TRBV12-3 or TRBV12-4 and TRBJ2-3, with 7 nucleotides matching TRBD1. J was trimmed by 3 bases and V by 6 bases; bases with no gene match: 6. There are 14 residues in the CDR3. CDR3 protein: CASSDRATTDTQYF. CDR3 DNA: TGTGCCAGCAGCGACAGGGCTACGACAGATACGCAGTATTTT.

The table lists this clonotype with a few counts. The chain carries TRBV7-3 and TRBJ2-1; 7 bases match TRBD2. The CDR3 length is 16 residues. In germline, CDR1 is SGHTA, CDR2 FQGTGA. Trimming at V came to 4 bases and at J to 4 bases, leaving 10 bases not matched to a gene. The CDR3 is CASSSGPGGSYNEQFF. CDR3 nucleotide sequence: TGTGCCAGCAGCTCAGGTCCGGGGGGATCTTACAATGAGCAGTTCTTC.

This chain connects TRBV3-1 to TRBJ1-1; D is uncertain. Trimming shortened V by 1 base and J by 1 base, and 4 bases separated the two germline ends. Germline-derived CDR1 and CDR2 are LGHDT and YNNKEL (reference sequence). CDR3 size: 13 residues. The CDR3 DNA follows: TGTGCCAGCAGCCAAGTTACGAACACTGAAGCTTTCTTT. Translated: CASSQVTNTEAFF. The full variable domain, its missing parts supplied by reference TRBV3-1 and TRBJ1-1, is DTAVSQTPKYLVTQMGNDKSIKCEQNLGHDTMYWYKQDSKKFLKIMFSYNNKELIINETVPNRFSPKSPDKAHLNLHINSLELGDSAVYFCASSQVTNTEAFFGQGTRLTVV.

This chain uses TRBV29-1 with TRBJ1-1; D uncertain. Germline lookup yields CDR1 SQVTM and CDR2 ANQGSEA. The CDR3 totals 13 residues. V gave up 4 bases and J gave up 5 bases, with 14 bases separating them. CDR3 loop: CSVVPQSRTEAFF. CDR3 DNA sequence: TGCAGCGTTGTACCCCAGTCGAGGACTGAAGCTTTCTTT.

The chain joins TRBV10-1 to TRBJ2-7; D is unresolved. Germline V CDR1 and CDR2: WNHNN, SYGVQD (reference sequence). With 3 bases removed from V and 3 bases from J, the gap between germline ends came to 9 bases. CDR3 length: 13 residues. CDR3 protein: CASSEIRVYEQYF. CDR3 nucleotide sequence: TGCGCCAGCAGTGAAATACGGGTCTACGAGCAGTACTTC.